This TCR beta chain was obtained from a study of T cells in Graves' hyperthyroidism and ophthalmopathy. Study at large: Any treatment followed the collection of peripheral blood at initial diagnosis.

Study-level findings and limits: Among thyroid clonotypes expanded above 0.001, most also appeared in blood. Ophthalmopathy cases were set apart from stable hyperthyroidism by a 13 V-J model.

PBMCs were derived from approximately 10 ml fresh peripheral blood. The CDR3 sequence is 12 residues long. Germline-derived CDR1 and CDR2 are PRHDT and FYEKMQ (reference sequence). The V gene lost 7 bases and the J gene lost 8 bases, with 12 bases spanning the gap. In the case of this clonotype: The antigen is unknown.

The source material, RNA transcripts, was used to amplify TCR beta CDR3 regions. First-round RT-PCR with HTBI primers amplified the TCR CDR3 region. TCRdb itself ran the multiplex PCR reads through MiXCR, one entry per CDR3 protein. The table records approximately 400,000 distinct CDR3 sequences, roughly 25% of them present only once. The receptor comes from a man between 50 and 59 years old with Graves' hyperthyroidism. V gene TRBV13 combines with J gene TRBJ2-1, with D perhaps matching TRBD2 (6 bases). The sample taken for sequencing was blood. CDR3 bases: TGTGCCAGCACCGGGGGAAGGGATGAGCAGTTCTTC. Its protein product is CASTGGRDEQFF.